A single T cell receptor beta chain is shown here with its context. The junction shows a germline mismatch at one end, possibly a read error. This record comes from a study of blood T cell repertoires in COVID-19. Some clones are missing from TCRdb's copy, which holds only in-frame ones; the method was immunoSEQ multiplex PCR. The sample consists of 270,000 or so clones, 80% to 95% of them appearing once. This CDR3 is 16 amino acids long. CDR1 and CDR2 (germline): SSHAT, FNYEAQ (reference sequence). The sequencing sample was made of PBMCs or T cells enriched from blood (not recorded which). This clonotype was obtained from a middle-aged man who had been exposed to COVID-19. The chain joins TRBV7-7 to TRBJ2-5; 9 nucleotides line up with TRBD2. CDR3 residues: CASSRYSGRGGETQYF. In nucleotides, the CDR3 is TGTGCTAGCAGCCGATATAGCGGGAGAGGCGGCGAGACCCAGTACTTC.